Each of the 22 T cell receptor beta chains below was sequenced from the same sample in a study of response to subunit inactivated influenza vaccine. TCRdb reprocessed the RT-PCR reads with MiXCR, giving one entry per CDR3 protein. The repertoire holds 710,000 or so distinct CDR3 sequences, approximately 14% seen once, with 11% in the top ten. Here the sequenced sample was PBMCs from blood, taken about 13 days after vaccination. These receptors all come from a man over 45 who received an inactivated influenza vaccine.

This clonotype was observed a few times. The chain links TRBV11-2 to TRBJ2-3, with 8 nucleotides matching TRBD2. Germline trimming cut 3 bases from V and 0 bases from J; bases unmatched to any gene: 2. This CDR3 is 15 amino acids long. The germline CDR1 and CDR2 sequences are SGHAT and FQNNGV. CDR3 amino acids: CASSFQRGSTDTQYF. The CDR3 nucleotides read TGTGCCAGCAGCTTTCAGCGGGGGAGCACAGATACGCAGTATTTT.

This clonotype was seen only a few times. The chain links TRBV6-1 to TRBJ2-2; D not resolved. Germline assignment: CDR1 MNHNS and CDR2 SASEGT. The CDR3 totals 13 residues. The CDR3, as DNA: TGTGCAGTAGGGATCGCTAACACCGGGGAGCTGTTTTTT. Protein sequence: CAVGIANTGELFF.

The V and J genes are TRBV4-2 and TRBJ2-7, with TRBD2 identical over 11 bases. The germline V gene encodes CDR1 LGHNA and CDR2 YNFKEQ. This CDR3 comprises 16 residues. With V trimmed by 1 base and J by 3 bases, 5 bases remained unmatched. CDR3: CASSQGGLAALYEQYF. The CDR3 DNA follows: TGTGCCAGCAGCCAAGGGGGACTAGCGGCCCTCTACGAGCAGTACTTC.

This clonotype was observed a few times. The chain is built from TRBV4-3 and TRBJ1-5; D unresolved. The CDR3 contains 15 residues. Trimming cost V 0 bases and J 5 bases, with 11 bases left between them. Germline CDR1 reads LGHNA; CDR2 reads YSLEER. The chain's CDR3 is CASSQDMGVYQPQHF. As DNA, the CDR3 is TGCGCCAGCAGCCAAGATATGGGCGTCTATCAGCCCCAGCATTTT.

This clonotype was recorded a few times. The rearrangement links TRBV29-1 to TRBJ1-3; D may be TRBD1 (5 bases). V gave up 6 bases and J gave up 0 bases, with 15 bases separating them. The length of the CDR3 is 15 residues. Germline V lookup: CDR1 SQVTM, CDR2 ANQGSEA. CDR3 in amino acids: CSVTGTGSSGNTIYF. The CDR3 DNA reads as TGCAGCGTCACCGGGACCGGGAGCTCTGGAAACACCATATATTTT.

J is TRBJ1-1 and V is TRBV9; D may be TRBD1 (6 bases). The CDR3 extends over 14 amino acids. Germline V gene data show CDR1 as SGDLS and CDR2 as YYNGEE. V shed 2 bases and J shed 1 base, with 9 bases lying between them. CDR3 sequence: CASSVMTGNTEAFF. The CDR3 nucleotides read TGTGCCAGCAGCGTGATGACAGGGAACACTGAAGCTTTCTTT.

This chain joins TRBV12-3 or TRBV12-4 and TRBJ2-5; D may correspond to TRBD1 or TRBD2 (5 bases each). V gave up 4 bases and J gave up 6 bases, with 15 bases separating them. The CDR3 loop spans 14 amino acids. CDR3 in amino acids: CASSSYGGRQTQYF. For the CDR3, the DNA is TGTGCCAGCAGTTCATATGGGGGTAGACAGACCCAGTACTTC.

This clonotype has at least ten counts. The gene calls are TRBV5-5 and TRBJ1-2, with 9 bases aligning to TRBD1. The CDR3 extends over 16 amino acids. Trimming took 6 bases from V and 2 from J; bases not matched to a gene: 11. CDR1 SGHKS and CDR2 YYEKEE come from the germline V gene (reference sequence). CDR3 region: CASINHPGQGNYGYTF. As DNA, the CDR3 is TGTGCCAGCATCAATCACCCGGGACAGGGAAACTATGGCTACACCTTC.

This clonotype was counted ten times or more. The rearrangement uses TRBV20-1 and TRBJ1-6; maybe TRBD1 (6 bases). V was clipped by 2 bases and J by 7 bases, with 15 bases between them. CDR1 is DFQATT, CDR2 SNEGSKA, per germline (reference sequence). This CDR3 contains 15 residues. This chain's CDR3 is CSARFVTGLNSPLHF. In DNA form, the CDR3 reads TGCAGTGCTAGATTCGTGACAGGTTTGAATTCACCCCTCCACTTT.

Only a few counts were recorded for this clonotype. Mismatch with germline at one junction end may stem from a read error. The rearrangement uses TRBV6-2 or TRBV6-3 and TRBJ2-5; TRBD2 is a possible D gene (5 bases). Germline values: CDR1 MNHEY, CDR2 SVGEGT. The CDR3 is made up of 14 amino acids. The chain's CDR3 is CASRPPGGAETQYF. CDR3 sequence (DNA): TGTGCAAGCAGGCCCCCCGGAGGAGCAGAGACCCAGTACTTC.

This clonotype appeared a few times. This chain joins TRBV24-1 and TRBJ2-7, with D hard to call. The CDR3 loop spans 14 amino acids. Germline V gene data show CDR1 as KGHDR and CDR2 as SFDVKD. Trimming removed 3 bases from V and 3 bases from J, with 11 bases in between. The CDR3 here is CATSDARAVYEQYF. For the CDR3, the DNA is TGTGCCACCAGTGATGCAAGGGCAGTCTACGAGCAGTACTTC.

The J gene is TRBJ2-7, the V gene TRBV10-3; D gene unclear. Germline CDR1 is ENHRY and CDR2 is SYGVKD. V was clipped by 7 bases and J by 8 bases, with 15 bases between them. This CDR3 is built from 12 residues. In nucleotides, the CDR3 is TGTGCCATCAACACAGCAGGTTCTAAGCAGTACTTC. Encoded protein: CAINTAGSKQYF.

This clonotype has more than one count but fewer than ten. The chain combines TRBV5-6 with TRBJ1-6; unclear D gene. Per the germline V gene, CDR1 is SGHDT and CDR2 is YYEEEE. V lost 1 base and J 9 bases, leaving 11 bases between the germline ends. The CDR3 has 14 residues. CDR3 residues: CASSLRPWGSPLHF. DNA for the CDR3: TGTGCCAGCAGCTTGCGACCCTGGGGTTCACCCCTCCACTTT.

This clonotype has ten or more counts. As DNA, the CDR3 is TGTGCCAGCAGCCGAACTAGGACAGGGAGCAATGAGCAGTTCTTC. This codes for CASSRTRTGSNEQFF. The chain links TRBV12-3 or TRBV12-4 to TRBJ2-1, with 8 positions matching TRBD1. The CDR3 spans 15 residues. The junction had 10 bases not matched to a gene; V was cut back by 6 bases and J by 6 bases.

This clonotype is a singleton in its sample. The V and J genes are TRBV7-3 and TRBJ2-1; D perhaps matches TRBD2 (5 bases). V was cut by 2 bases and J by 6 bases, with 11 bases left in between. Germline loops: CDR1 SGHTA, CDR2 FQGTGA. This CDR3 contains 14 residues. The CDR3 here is CASSLEEAGNEQFF. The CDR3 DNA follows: TGTGCCAGCAGCTTAGAGGAGGCCGGCAATGAGCAGTTCTTC.

CDR3 sequence reads: CSARGQTGAVGNTGELFF. The CDR3 coding sequence is TGCAGTGCTAGAGGACAGACAGGGGCAGTGGGTAACACCGGGGAGCTGTTTTTT. The chain recombines TRBV20-1 with TRBJ2-2; 8 bases are shared with TRBD1. V trimming: 1 base; J trimming: 2 bases; junction bases outside the gene matches: 12. This CDR3 spans 18 amino acids. Germline CDR1 reads DFQATT; CDR2 reads SNEGSKA (reference sequence).

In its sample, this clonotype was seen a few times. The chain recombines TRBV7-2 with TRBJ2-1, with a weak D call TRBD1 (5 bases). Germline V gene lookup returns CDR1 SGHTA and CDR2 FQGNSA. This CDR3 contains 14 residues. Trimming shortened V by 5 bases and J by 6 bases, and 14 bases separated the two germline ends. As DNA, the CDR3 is TGTGCCAGCAGCCCCTGGCAGGGCGTCAATGAGCAGTTCTTC. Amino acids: CASSPWQGVNEQFF.

The CDR3 sequence is CASSSGTGHAYNSPLHF. Written as DNA, the CDR3 is TGTGCCAGCAGTTCGGGGACAGGGCATGCCTATAATTCACCCCTCCACTTT. The gene calls are TRBV5-5 and TRBJ1-6; 9 nucleotides agree with TRBD1. From germline, CDR1 is SGHKS and CDR2 YYEKEE (reference sequence). The CDR3 covers 17 residues. The V and J ends lost 5 bases and 2 bases, in that order; junction bases with no gene match: 8.

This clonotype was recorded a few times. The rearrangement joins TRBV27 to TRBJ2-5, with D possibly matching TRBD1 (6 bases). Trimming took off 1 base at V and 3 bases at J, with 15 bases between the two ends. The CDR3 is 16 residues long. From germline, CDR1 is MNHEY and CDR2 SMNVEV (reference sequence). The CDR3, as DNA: TGTGCCAGCAGTTTATATCGAGGGGGTAGGAAAGAGACCCAGTACTTC. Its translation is CASSLYRGGRKETQYF.

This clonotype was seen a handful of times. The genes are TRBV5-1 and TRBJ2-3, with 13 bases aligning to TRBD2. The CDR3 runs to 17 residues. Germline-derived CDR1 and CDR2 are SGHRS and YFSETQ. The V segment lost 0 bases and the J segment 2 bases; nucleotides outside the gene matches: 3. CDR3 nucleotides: TGCGCCAGCAGCTTGGGCGGACTAGCGGGAGCCACAGATACGCAGTATTTT. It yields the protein CASSLGGLAGATDTQYF.

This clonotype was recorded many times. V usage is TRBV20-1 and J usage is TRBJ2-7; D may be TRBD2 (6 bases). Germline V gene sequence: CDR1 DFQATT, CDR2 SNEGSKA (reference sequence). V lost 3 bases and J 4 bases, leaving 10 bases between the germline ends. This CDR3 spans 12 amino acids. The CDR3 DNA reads TGCAGTGCTAGCGGGGACTCATACGAGCAGTACTTC. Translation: CSASGDSYEQYF.

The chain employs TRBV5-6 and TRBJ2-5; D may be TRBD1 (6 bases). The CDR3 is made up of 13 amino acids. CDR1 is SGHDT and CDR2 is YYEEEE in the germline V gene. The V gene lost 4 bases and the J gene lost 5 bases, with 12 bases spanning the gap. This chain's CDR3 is CASSPGQFETQYF. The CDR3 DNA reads TGTGCCAGCAGCCCCGGACAGTTTGAGACCCAGTACTTC.